These T cell receptor beta chains were read from a single sample in a study of blood T cell repertoires in COVID-19. Sequencing was performed with immunoSEQ multiplex PCR; in TCRdb, only in-frame clones are kept and a portion is missing. The data hold some 300,000 clones, with approximately 86% observed a single time. Sequences were obtained from peripheral blood. All receptors derive from a man in his 70s with acute or convalescent COVID-19. Each CDR3 is given with its conserved first and last residue. D genes are given only for firm matches. A row's size may be missing; if present it is once, few, many or a size class.

DNA: TGTGCCAGCAGTTACTTCAGGGATTCAGATACGCAGTATTTT
CDR3: CASSYFRDSDTQYF
size: -
J: TRBJ2-3
V: TRBV6-2/TRBV6-3
D: -

DNA: TGCGCCAGCAGCCGCATCGGACAGTACAACACCGGGGAGCTGTTTTTT
CDR3: CASSRIGQYNTGELFF
size: once
J: TRBJ2-2
V: TRBV5-1
D: -

DNA: TGTGCCAGCAGCCAAGCGGGACAGGGGGCTCAGCAGTACTTC
CDR3: CASSQAGQGAQQYF
size: -
J: TRBJ2-7
V: TRBV3-1/TRBV3-2
D: TRBD1

DNA: TGTGCCACCAGCCGACAGACCATGAACACTGAAGCTTTCTTT
CDR3: CATSRQTMNTEAFF
size: -
J: TRBJ1-1
V: TRBV24-1
D: -

DNA: TGTGCCAGCAGCCCCTCCAACAGAAACTATGGCTACACCTTC
CDR3: CASSPSNRNYGYTF
size: -
J: TRBJ1-2
V: TRBV5-4
D: -

DNA: TGTGCCACTAGTATAGGCTCCTACAATGAGCAGTTCTTC
CDR3: CATSIGSYNEQFF
size: -
J: TRBJ2-1
V: TRBV18
D: -

DNA: TGTGCCACCAGCAACCCGGAGGCCCAAGAGACCCAGTACTTC
CDR3: CATSNPEAQETQYF
size: -
J: TRBJ2-5
V: TRBV15
D: -

DNA: TGTGCCAGCAGCTTACTACAGGGGGGCTACACCTTC
CDR3: CASSLLQGGYTF
size: -
J: TRBJ1-2
V: TRBV7-9
D: TRBD1

DNA: TGCGCCAGCCAAGGACAGGGGATGGATGAGCAGTTCTTC
CDR3: CASQGQGMDEQFF
size: -
J: TRBJ2-1
V: TRBV5-1
D: TRBD1

DNA: TGTGCCAGCGGGGGGACTAACAAAGAGACCCAGTACTTC
CDR3: CASGGTNKETQYF
size: -
J: TRBJ2-5
V: TRBV24-1
D: TRBD2

DNA: TGTGCCAGCAGCGGGTCGGACAGGGGAGTGTATTTT
CDR3: CASSGSDRGVYF
size: few
J: TRBJ2-3
V: TRBV11-3
D: TRBD1

DNA: TGTGCCACCAGTGATGCCCAGGCTATCTCCTACAATGAGCAGTTCTTC
CDR3: CATSDAQAISYNEQFF
size: -
J: TRBJ2-1
V: TRBV24-1
D: -

DNA: TGTGCCAGCAGCTTGGGTCTTTGGGGCTCTACCAATCAGCCCCAGCATTTT
CDR3: CASSLGLWGSTNQPQHF
size: -
J: TRBJ1-5
V: TRBV5-8
D: -

DNA: TGTGCCAGCAGCCAAACCCTTCTACAGGGGAATTCTAACACTGAAGCTTTCTTT
CDR3: CASSQTLLQGNSNTEAFF
size: -
J: TRBJ1-1
V: TRBV3-1/TRBV3-2
D: TRBD1

DNA: TGTGCCAGTAGTAGGGGGTCAGGGGCCGTGGAAGAGACCCAGTACTTC
CDR3: CASSRGSGAVEETQYF
size: -
J: TRBJ2-5
V: TRBV19
D: -

DNA: TGTGCCAGCAGCGATCATCGGGAGCCCGAGGAGAACCAGTACTTC
CDR3: CASSDHREPEENQYF
size: -
J: TRBJ2-5
V: TRBV5-4
D: -

DNA: TGTGCCAGCAGTGAAGGAAACACCTACGAGCAGTACTTC
CDR3: CASSEGNTYEQYF
size: -
J: TRBJ2-7
V: TRBV6-1
D: -

DNA: TGTGCCAGCAGCGCCCGGGACAGTTCATATGAGCAGTTCTTC
CDR3: CASSARDSSYEQFF
size: few
J: TRBJ2-1
V: TRBV7-2
D: TRBD1

DNA: TGCGCCAGCAGCCAAGATTCAGGGGGCCGTCAGCCCCAGCATTTT
CDR3: CASSQDSGGRQPQHF
size: -
J: TRBJ1-5
V: TRBV4-3
D: TRBD1